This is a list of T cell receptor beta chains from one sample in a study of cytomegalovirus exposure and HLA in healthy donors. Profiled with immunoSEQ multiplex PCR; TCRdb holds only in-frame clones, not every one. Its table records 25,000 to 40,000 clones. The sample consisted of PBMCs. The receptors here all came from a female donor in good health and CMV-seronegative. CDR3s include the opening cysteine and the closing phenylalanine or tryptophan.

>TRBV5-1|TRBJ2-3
CASSLGLPSTDTQYF
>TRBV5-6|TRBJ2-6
CASSLSGASGANVLTF
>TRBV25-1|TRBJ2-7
CATLGTGGDEQYF
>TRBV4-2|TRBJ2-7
CASSPGLAGGTYEQYF
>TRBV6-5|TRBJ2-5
CASSYPGQGSLQYF
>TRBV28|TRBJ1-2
CASSRRGVDGYTF
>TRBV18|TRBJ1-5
CASSRSQGGAQPQHF
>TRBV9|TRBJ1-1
CASSPSLNTEAFF
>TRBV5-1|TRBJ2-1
CASSLGGQGDEQFF
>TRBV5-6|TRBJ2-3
CASSLVGASTQYF
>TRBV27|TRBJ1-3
CASSRTGTGVLFSGNTIYF
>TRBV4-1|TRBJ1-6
CASSQAGQGESPLHF
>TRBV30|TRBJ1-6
CAWRGGSSYNSPLHF
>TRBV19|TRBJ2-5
CASSMVGRETQYF
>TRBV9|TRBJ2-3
CASSVAPAGDTQYF
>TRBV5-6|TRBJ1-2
CASSLEEARNYGYTF
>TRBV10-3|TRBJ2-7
CAISFRDYEQYF
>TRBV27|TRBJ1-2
CASGTGGSNYGYTF
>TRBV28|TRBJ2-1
CASSHRDFYNEQFF
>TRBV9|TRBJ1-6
CASSGTGKGNSPLHF
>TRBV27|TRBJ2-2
CASTRQGLNTGELFF
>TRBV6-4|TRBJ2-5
CASSETGGAETQYF
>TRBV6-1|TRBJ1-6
CASSEGYRANSPLHF
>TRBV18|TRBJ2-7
CASSPNSYSTGGVGEQYF
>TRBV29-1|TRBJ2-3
CSVGRVEDTQYF
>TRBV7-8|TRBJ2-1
CASSFRARDSNNEQFF
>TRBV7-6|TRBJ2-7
CASSSSGGAKWLF
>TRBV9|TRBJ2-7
CASSGADSSYEQYF
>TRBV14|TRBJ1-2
CASSQERGISGYTF
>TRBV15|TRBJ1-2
CATSRGTGSRNYGYTF
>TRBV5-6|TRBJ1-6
CASSLGQGDSPLHF
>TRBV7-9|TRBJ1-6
CASSPYQGWNSPLHF
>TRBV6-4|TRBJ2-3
CASSATSGAPTDTQYF
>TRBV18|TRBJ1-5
CASSPAQLNQPQHF
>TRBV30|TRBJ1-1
CAWSPPGTLNTEAFF